This TCR beta chain was retrieved from a study of neoadjuvant anti-PD-1 for oral cavity cancer. Study details: Patients without progression got a fourth dose around day 43.

Six replicates per PBMC sample, mostly from 480 ng of genomic DNA. Clones were sequenced by immunoSEQ multiplex PCR, and TCRdb holds only the in-frame ones, with some missing. The sample shows 12,000 to 15,000 clones, around two thirds of them seen only once. The V and J ends lost 7 bases and 6 bases, in that order; junction bases with no gene match: 8. Germline values: CDR1 SEHNR, CDR2 FQNEAQ (reference sequence). This CDR3 has 14 residues. The sequence derives from a person aged 35-79 years with oral cavity squamous cell carcinoma. The specimen was PBMCs, collected before nivolumab (anti-PD-1) treatment. This chain joins TRBV7-9 and TRBJ2-2; 7 nucleotides match TRBD2. CDR3 coding DNA: TGTGCCAGCACCCCGAGGGCGGGAGCCGGGGAGCTGTTTTTT. Protein sequence: CASTPRAGAGELFF.